This TCR beta chain emerged from a study of T cell responses to AZD1222 COVID-19 vaccine. Regarding the study as a whole: Possibly, clonal diversity was underestimated; donors were largely white British and included more females. The CD4 TCRs associated with vaccination extended across spike and predominated at 160-218 and 743-854.

Some second doses came at about 4 weeks and others at about 12 weeks; these were pooled. About this clone: Antigen: not known.

V lost 3 bases and J 1 base, leaving 13 bases between the germline ends. Germline lookup yields CDR1 SGHAT and CDR2 FQNNGV. The CDR3 has 15 residues. Method: immunoSEQ multiplex PCR; TCRdb's copy keeps in-frame clones and lacks some. The repertoire includes 100,000 to 130,000 clones, approximately 90% of them detected once, and under 9.5% sits in the top ten. This sample comprised peripheral blood, obtained 28 days after the second AZD1222 dose. The clonotype was recovered from an adult who received the AZD1222 COVID-19 vaccine. The gene calls are TRBV11-2 and TRBJ2-7; D assignment may be TRBD1 or TRBD2 (6 bases each). CDR3 loop: CASSFGGRGSYEQYF. CDR3 sequence (DNA): TGTGCCAGCAGCTTCGGGGGCCGGGGGTCCTACGAGCAGTACTTC.